Following are 30 T cell receptor beta chains from one sample sequenced in a study of spatial heterogeneity in lung cancer. Regarding time point: sample taken at primary tumor resection. In each case, whole RNA from tumor, nontumor lung or frozen PBMC was sequenced unsorted. TCRdb fed the 5' RACE reads into MiXCR, producing one record per CDR3 protein. The sample records about 12,000 distinct CDR3 sequences, 5.5% to 8% being singletons. The sequenced sample was normal lung tissue next to the tumor, obtained at surgery. The receptors come from a male donor with early-stage non-small cell lung cancer.

In its sample, this clonotype is medium-sized. For a library built for alpha chains, this beta chain is a stray read; little rests on its size. This chain links TRBV12-3 or TRBV12-4 with TRBJ1-1; no definite D call. The CDR3 runs 14 residues. Trimming removed 3 bases at V and 4 bases at J, with 12 bases between. For the CDR3, the DNA is TGTGCCAGCAGTTTCGGCCACATGGGCACTGAAGCTTTCTTT. Translated, it gives CASSFGHMGTEAFF.

Ten or more counts support this clonotype. The library was designed around alpha chains, so this beta chain is a stray read whose abundance carries little weight. CDR3 region: CASSSPQTVPKGTIYF. As DNA, the CDR3 is TGTGCCAGCAGCTCGCCTCAGACGGTGCCGAAGGGCACCATATATTTT. The chain carries TRBV7-9 and TRBJ1-3; D not certain. The CDR3 is made up of 16 amino acids. Germline loops: CDR1 SEHNR, CDR2 FQNEAQ (reference sequence). Trimming took off 4 bases at V and 9 bases at J, with 22 bases between the two ends. The whole variable domain, remainder taken from reference TRBV7-9 and TRBJ1-3, is DTGVSQNPRHKITKRGQNVTFRCDPISEHNRLYWYRQTLGQGPEFLTYFQNEAQLEKSRLLSDRFSAERPKGSFSTLEIQRTEQGDSAMYLCASSSPQTVPKGTIYFGEGSWLTVV.

By share, this clonotype counts as large. The library was designed around alpha chains, so this beta chain is a stray read whose abundance carries little weight. The CDR3 sequence: CSAFGTPAGPDTQYF. CDR3 in DNA: TGCAGTGCTTTCGGGACTCCTGCCGGGCCAGATACGCAGTATTTT. This rearrangement joins TRBV20-1 to TRBJ2-3; possibly TRBD2 for D (6 bases). Germline V gene lookup returns CDR1 DFQATT and CDR2 SNEGSKA (reference sequence). Trimming removed 5 bases at V and 4 bases at J, with 19 bases between. The CDR3 is 15 residues long.

This clonotype has a count of ten or more. With the library built for alpha chains, this beta chain is off target and its frequency is not meaningful. This chain joins TRBV5-1 and TRBJ2-7; no clear D. Germline loops: CDR1 SGHRS, CDR2 YFSETQ. This CDR3 comprises 14 residues. The V gene lost 0 bases and the J gene lost 1 base, with 8 bases spanning the gap. As DNA, the CDR3 is TGCGCCAGCAGCTTGGGCCCTCCGTCCTACGAGCAGTACTTC. Its protein product is CASSLGPPSYEQYF.

This clonotype is medium-sized by share. A library made for alpha chains picked up this beta chain off target, so its size means little. The V gene is TRBV6-1, the J gene TRBJ1-1; 8 positions match TRBD1. The CDR3 runs 12 residues. The trim removed 5 bases at V and 11 bases at J, leaving 7 bases unmatched. Germline values: CDR1 MNHNS, CDR2 SASEGT. CDR3 sequence (DNA): TGTGCCAGCAGTACAGGGGGGACCACGGCTTTCTTT. Amino acid sequence: CASSTGGTTAFF.

This clonotype was seen ten or more times. Since it is a stray read in a library aimed at alpha chains, this beta chain has a size that is not meaningful. The J gene is TRBJ2-1, the V gene TRBV4-2, with TRBD2 matching 11 bases. The CDR3 covers 17 residues. Trimming cost V 1 base and J 0 bases; bases outside gene matches: 2. Germline V gene data show CDR1 as LGHNA and CDR2 as YNFKEQ. The CDR3 sequence is CASSQVTSGDSYNEQFF. The CDR3 DNA reads as TGTGCCAGCAGCCAAGTGACTAGCGGGGACTCCTACAATGAGCAGTTCTTC.

This clonotype was detected many times. A library prepared for alpha chains yielded this beta chain as an off-target read; its size is of little meaning. The chain employs TRBV2 and TRBJ2-4, with D unclear. From germline, CDR1 is SNHLY and CDR2 FYNNEI. This CDR3 contains 13 residues. V was clipped by 4 bases and J by 5 bases, with 9 bases between them. The DNA for the CDR3 is TGTGCCAGCAGTGGGCTGAATCAAAACATTCAGTACTTC. It encodes CASSGLNQNIQYF.

A remark on this clonotype: Since the library was made to target alpha chains, this beta chain is a stray read and its abundance is not meaningful. The chain employs TRBV24-1 and TRBJ2-2; tentative D call: TRBD2 (5 bases). Germline V gene data show CDR1 as KGHDR and CDR2 as SFDVKD. V lost 3 bases and J lost 3, with 13 bases in between. The CDR3 runs 16 residues. CDR3 amino acids: CATSDVDSRHTGELFF. CDR3 coding DNA: TGTGCCACCAGTGATGTGGACTCGCGGCACACCGGGGAGCTGTTTTTT.

At least ten counts were recorded for this clonotype. With the library built for alpha chains, this beta chain is off target and its frequency is not meaningful. The gene calls are TRBV24-1 and TRBJ2-5; D may be TRBD1 or TRBD2 (6 bases each). CDR3 size: 13 residues. Trimming shortened V by 12 bases and J by 0 bases, and 13 bases separated the two germline ends. Germline CDR1 is KGHDR and CDR2 is SFDVKD. The CDR3 is CAARGRNQETQYF. The CDR3, as DNA: TGTGCCGCCCGGGGGCGGAACCAAGAGACCCAGTACTTC.

To note about this clonotype: A library made for alpha chains picked up this beta chain off target, so its size means little. V is TRBV6-6 and J is TRBJ2-1; 8 bases line up with TRBD1. The V and J ends lost 2 bases and 8 bases, in that order; junction bases with no gene match: 11. This CDR3 comprises 16 residues. CDR1 MNHNY and CDR2 SVGAGI come from the germline V gene (reference sequence). For the CDR3, the DNA is TGTGCCAGCAGTTACCCTTGGGACAGGCCCGGGGATGAGCAGTTCTTC. It specifies CASSYPWDRPGDEQFF.

This clonotype was observed many times. A library made for alpha chains picked up this beta chain off target, so its size means little. The genes are TRBV30 and TRBJ1-1; D possibly corresponds to TRBD1 (6 bases). Trimming removed 8 bases from V and 0 bases from J, with 13 bases in between. The CDR3 is made up of 13 amino acids. Germline CDR1 and CDR2: GTSNPN and SVGIG (reference sequence). The CDR3: CAGRQDVNTEAFF. DNA for the CDR3: TGTGCCGGTAGACAGGACGTGAACACTGAAGCTTTCTTT. Using reference TRBV30 and TRBJ1-1 for the parts outside the CDR3, the full variable domain is SQTIHQWPATLVQPVGSPLSLECTVEGTSNPNLYWYRQAAGRGLQLLFYSVGIGQISSEVPQNLSASRPQDRQFILSSKKLLLSDSGFYLCAGRQDVNTEAFFGQGTRLTVV.

This clonotype has a count of ten or more. This beta chain turned up in a library designed for alpha chains; as an off-target read, its abundance says little. The chain couples TRBV6-5 to TRBJ1-1; D gene uncertain. The germline V and J ends were trimmed by 6 bases and 1 base, with 12 bases remaining between them. Germline lookup yields CDR1 MNHEY and CDR2 SVGAGI. CDR3 length equals 14 residues. CDR3 amino acids: CASSHGLKNTEAFF. CDR3 nucleotide sequence: TGTGCCAGCAGCCACGGACTCAAGAACACTGAAGCTTTCTTT.

This clonotype was picked up many times. Little can be read into the size of this beta chain, an off-target read in a library designed for alpha chains. The chain uses TRBV28 and TRBJ2-7; 9 positions agree with TRBD2. After removal of 8 bases from V and 10 bases from J, the junction contained 6 bases not matched to a gene. Germline V gene sequence: CDR1 MDHEN, CDR2 SYDVKM. The CDR3 is 11 amino acids. The CDR3 sequence: CASQRGVEQYF. The CDR3 DNA follows: TGTGCCAGCCAGCGGGGGGTTGAACAGTACTTC.

This clonotype was seen repeatedly, ten times or more. This beta chain appears as a stray read in a library generated for alpha chains; its size is not informative. The chain joins TRBV5-1 to TRBJ2-1; TRBD1 matches 8 bases. The CDR3 sequence is 17 residues long. The ends lost 5 bases at V and 4 bases at J; junction bases unmatched: 14. The germline V gene has CDR1 SGHRS and CDR2 YFSETQ. The chain's CDR3 is CASSSSRGTGFYNEQFF. The DNA for the CDR3 is TGCGCCAGCAGTTCTTCTCGGGGGACAGGCTTTTACAATGAGCAGTTCTTC.

This clonotype is deemed medium-sized (0.01 to 0.1%). The junction does not match germline at one end; this may be a read error. The size of this beta chain means little, since it is a stray read in a library made for alpha chains. The rearrangement uses TRBV20-1 and TRBJ2-7; D gene uncertain. The germline gives CDR1 DFQATT, CDR2 SNEGSKA (reference sequence). This CDR3 contains 12 residues. Here the CDR3 reads CSAGDNSYEQYF. Here the CDR3 DNA reads TGCAGTGCTGGAGACAACTCCTACGAGCAGTACTTC.

A few counts support this clonotype. This beta chain represents an off-target read in a library built for alpha chains; its size is of limited meaning. The gene calls are TRBV12-3 or TRBV12-4 and TRBJ2-1; D perhaps matches TRBD1 (5 bases). The CDR3 is 13 amino acids. Between the trimmed V and J ends, which lost 4 bases and 5 bases, there was a span of 9 bases. CDR3 residues: CASSSPGNNEQFF. CDR3 nucleotides: TGTGCCAGCAGTTCCCCAGGGAACAATGAGCAGTTCTTC.

The sample holds many counts of this clonotype. This beta chain is a stray read from a library made for alpha chains; its abundance is not meaningful. This sequence joins TRBV29-1 and TRBJ2-5; 11 bases are a match to TRBD2. Germline loops: CDR1 SQVTM, CDR2 ANQGSEA. This CDR3 has 13 amino acids. J was trimmed by 5 bases and V by 6 bases; bases with no gene match: 5. The DNA for the CDR3 is TGCAGCGTGCTCACTAGCGGGAGTGAGACCCAGTACTTC. Protein product: CSVLTSGSETQYF.

The table lists this clonotype with many counts. The library was built for alpha chains, so this beta chain is an off-target read and its size means little. V and J are TRBV2 and TRBJ1-5; weak D call: TRBD1 (6 bases). Germline V lookup: CDR1 SNHLY, CDR2 FYNNEI. The V gene lost 1 base and the J gene lost 5 bases, with 9 bases spanning the gap. The CDR3 loop spans 14 amino acids. CDR3 sequence: CASSEVTGYQPQHF. In nucleotides, the CDR3 is TGTGCCAGCAGTGAAGTGACAGGCTATCAGCCCCAGCATTTT.

By share, this clonotype ranks as large. This beta chain is off target for a library built for alpha chains, so its abundance means little. This rearrangement joins TRBV6-6 to TRBJ1-6; D uncertain. V was shortened by 4 bases and J by 7 bases, with 8 bases between the two germline ends. From germline, CDR1 is MNHNY and CDR2 SVGAGI (reference sequence). This CDR3 spans 13 amino acids. The CDR3: CASSSPENSPLHF. As DNA, the CDR3 is TGTGCCAGCAGTTCTCCTGAAAATTCACCCCTCCACTTT.

The table lists this clonotype with many counts. For a library built for alpha chains, this beta chain is a stray read; little rests on its size. This rearrangement joins TRBV3-1 to TRBJ2-7; TRBD2 matches at 7 bases. CDR1 and CDR2 (germline): LGHDT, YNNKEL (reference sequence). V lost 2 bases to trimming and J lost 5 bases; unmatched junction nucleotides: 3. This CDR3 has 13 amino acids. Written as DNA, the CDR3 is TGTGCCAGCAGCCAAACGCGGGAGAACGAGCAGTACTTC. It specifies CASSQTRENEQYF.

This clonotype was detected ten times or more. This beta chain appears as a stray read in a library generated for alpha chains; its size is not informative. The chain recombines TRBV20-1 with TRBJ1-5; maybe TRBD1 (6 bases). Germline CDR1 reads DFQATT; CDR2 reads SNEGSKA (reference sequence). Trimming removed 2 bases at V and 4 bases at J, with 6 bases between. The CDR3 loop spans 12 amino acids. Written as DNA, the CDR3 is TGCAGTGCTAGAAGGGGGAATCAGCCCCAGCATTTT. It encodes CSARRGNQPQHF.

About this clonotype: This beta chain slipped into a library made for alpha chains as a stray read, so its size is not meaningful. The CDR3 loop is CASPKGRSANYGYTF. Written as DNA, the CDR3 is TGTGCCAGCCCCAAGGGTCGCAGTGCTAACTATGGCTACACCTTC. V gene TRBV21-1 combines with J gene TRBJ1-2. TRBV21-1 is assigned pseudogene status. The CDR3 length is 15 residues.

This clonotype is termed medium-sized. The library was built for alpha chains, so this beta chain is an off-target read and its size means little. This sequence joins TRBV5-1 and TRBJ2-1, with 9 bases fitting TRBD2. Trimming removed 4 bases from V and 8 bases from J; junction bases left unmatched: 7. The V gene's germline CDR1 is SGHRS and CDR2 YFSETQ. The CDR3 contains 14 residues. DNA for the CDR3: TGCGCCAGCAGCCGGGGACTAGCTGTCGATGAGCAGTTCTTC. Translation: CASSRGLAVDEQFF.

The table lists this clonotype with many counts. The library was prepared for alpha chains; this beta chain is a stray read, so its frequency means little. V and J are TRBV6-2 or TRBV6-3 and TRBJ1-5, with no clear D. This CDR3 spans 12 amino acids. Germline assignment: CDR1 MNHEY and CDR2 SVGEGT. Deletions cut 6 bases from V and 4 bases from J, with 7 bases between. The CDR3 reads CASRGLNQPQHF. The CDR3 DNA follows: TGTGCCAGCAGGGGTCTAAATCAGCCCCAGCATTTT.

This clonotype was seen repeatedly, ten times or more. A library prepared for alpha chains yielded this beta chain as an off-target read; its size is of little meaning. For the CDR3, the DNA is TGTGCCAGCTCACCATTTAAGGGACGCAAGGAGAGGAATGAAAAACTGTTTTTT. Translating gives CASSPFKGRKERNEKLFF. The rearrangement joins TRBV18 to TRBJ1-4, with a possible D match to TRBD1 (5 bases). Trimming removed 2 bases at V and 5 bases at J, with 21 bases between. The CDR3 is 18 residues long. CDR1 and CDR2 from the germline V gene are KGHSH and LQKENI.

This clonotype was seen repeatedly, ten times or more. The library was prepared for alpha chains; this beta chain is a stray read, so its frequency means little. This rearrangement joins TRBV29-1 to TRBJ2-1, with 11 bases matching TRBD1. CDR3 length: 14 residues. Germline V gene sequence: CDR1 SQVTM, CDR2 ANQGSEA. The V gene end was trimmed by 6 bases and the J gene end by 6 bases; junction bases not matched to a gene: 7. In DNA, the CDR3 is TGCAGCGTCTTGGGACAGGGGGTAACCAATGAGCAGTTCTTC. As protein: CSVLGQGVTNEQFF.

This clonotype is categorized as medium-sized. As an off-target read in a library built for alpha chains, this beta chain has a frequency of little significance. The chain employs TRBV11-2 and TRBJ2-3, with D tentatively TRBD1 (6 bases). The CDR3 extends over 14 amino acids. Deletions cut 5 bases from V and 4 bases from J, with 13 bases between. CDR1 is SGHAT and CDR2 is FQNNGV in the germline V gene. Here the CDR3 reads CASSLQQGADTQYF. In nucleotides, the CDR3 is TGTGCCAGCAGCCTGCAACAGGGAGCAGATACGCAGTATTTT.

The sample holds many counts of this clonotype. This beta chain is an unintended read in a library built for alpha chains; its size means little. J is TRBJ1-2 and V is TRBV27, with TRBD1 as a possible D gene (5 bases). Germline values: CDR1 MNHEY, CDR2 SMNVEV (reference sequence). V was pared by 3 bases and J by 1 base, with 24 bases between. The length of the CDR3 is 19 residues. This CDR3 reads CASSFSTGGGGSINYGYTF. DNA for the CDR3: TGTGCCAGCAGTTTTTCAACCGGCGGGGGAGGGAGTATTAACTATGGCTACACCTTC.

This clonotype was counted at least ten times. This beta chain is an off-target read within a library intended for alpha chains, so its frequency means little. The chain links TRBV20-1 to TRBJ2-7; no firm D call. The CDR3 extends over 14 amino acids. The germline V gene encodes CDR1 DFQATT and CDR2 SNEGSKA (reference sequence). The germline V and J ends were trimmed by 5 bases and 1 base, with 15 bases remaining between them. The CDR3, as DNA: TGCAGTGCTGCCAGACCGGGCAGTTCCTACGAGCAGTACTTC. Translating gives CSAARPGSSYEQYF.

By proportion, this clonotype is medium-sized (0.01 to 0.1%). This beta chain is a stray read from a library made for alpha chains; its abundance is not meaningful. This chain connects TRBV29-1 to TRBJ2-3; 11 positions agree with TRBD2. J lost 5 bases, V lost 2 bases, and 15 bases had no gene match. Germline assignment: CDR1 SQVTM and CDR2 ANQGSEA. The CDR3 contains 18 residues. As DNA, the CDR3 is TGCAGCGTTGAACCTAGTGCCTCACTAGCGGGAGTGGTAGATACGCAGTATTTT. This codes for CSVEPSASLAGVVDTQYF.